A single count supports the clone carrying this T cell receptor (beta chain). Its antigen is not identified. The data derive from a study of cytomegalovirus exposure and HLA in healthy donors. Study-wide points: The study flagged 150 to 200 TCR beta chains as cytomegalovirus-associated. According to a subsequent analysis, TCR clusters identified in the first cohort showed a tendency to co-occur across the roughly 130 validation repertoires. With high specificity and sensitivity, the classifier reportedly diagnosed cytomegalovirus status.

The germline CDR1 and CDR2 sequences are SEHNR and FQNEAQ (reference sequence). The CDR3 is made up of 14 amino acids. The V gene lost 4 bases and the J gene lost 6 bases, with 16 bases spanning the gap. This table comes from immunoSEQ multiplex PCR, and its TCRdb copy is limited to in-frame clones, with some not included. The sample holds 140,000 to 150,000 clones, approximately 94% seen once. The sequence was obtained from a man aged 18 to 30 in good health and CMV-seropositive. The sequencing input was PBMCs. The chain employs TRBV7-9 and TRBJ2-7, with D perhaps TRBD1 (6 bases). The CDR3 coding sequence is TGTGCCAGCAGCTCGACAGGACGGGCGGGCGAGCAGTACTTC. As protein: CASSSTGRAGEQYF.